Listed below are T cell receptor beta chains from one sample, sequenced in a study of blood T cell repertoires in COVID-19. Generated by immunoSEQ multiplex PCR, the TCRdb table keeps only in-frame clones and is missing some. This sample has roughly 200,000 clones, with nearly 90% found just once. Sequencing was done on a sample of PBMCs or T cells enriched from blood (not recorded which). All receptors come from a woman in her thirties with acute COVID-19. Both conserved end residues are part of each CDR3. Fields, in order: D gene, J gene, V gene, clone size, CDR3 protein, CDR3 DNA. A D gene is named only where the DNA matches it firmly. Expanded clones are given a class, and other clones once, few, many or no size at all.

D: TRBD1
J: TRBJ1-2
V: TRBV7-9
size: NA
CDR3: CASSLGQAGRYGYTF
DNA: TGTGCCAGCAGCCTGGGACAGGCGGGAAGATATGGCTACACCTTC

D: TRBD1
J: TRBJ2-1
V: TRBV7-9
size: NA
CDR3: CASSPTGVAYNEQFF
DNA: TGTGCCAGCAGCCCGACAGGGGTAGCCTACAATGAGCAGTTCTTC

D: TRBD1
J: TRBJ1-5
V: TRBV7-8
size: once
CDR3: CASSLGPTGGPNQPQHF
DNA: TGTGCCAGCAGCTTAGGGCCGACAGGGGGCCCCAATCAGCCCCAGCATTTT

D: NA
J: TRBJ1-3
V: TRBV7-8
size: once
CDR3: CASSPSRGGNTIYF
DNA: TGTGCCAGCAGCCCCTCCAGGGGTGGAAACACCATATATTTT

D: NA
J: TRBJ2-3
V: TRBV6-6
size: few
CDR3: CASSRTEKSDTQYF
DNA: TGTGCCAGCAGTCGGACAGAAAAATCAGATACGCAGTATTTT

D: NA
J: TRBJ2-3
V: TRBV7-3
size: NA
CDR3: CASSLAGRGDTQYF
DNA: TGTGCCAGCAGCTTAGCGGGGAGAGGGGATACGCAGTATTTT

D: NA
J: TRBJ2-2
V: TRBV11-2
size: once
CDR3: CASSLRAGGSGELFF
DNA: TGTGCCAGCAGCTTGAGGGCCGGGGGTAGCGGGGAGCTGTTTTTT

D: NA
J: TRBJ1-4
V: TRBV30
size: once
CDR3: CAWSQTVDEKLFF
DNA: TGTGCCTGGAGTCAGACAGTTGATGAAAAACTGTTTTTT

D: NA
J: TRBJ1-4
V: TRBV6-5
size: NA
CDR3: CASSYLAGNEKLFF
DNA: TGTGCCAGCAGTTACTTAGCAGGGAACGAAAAACTGTTTTTT

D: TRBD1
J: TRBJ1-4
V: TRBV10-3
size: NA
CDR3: CAISADRVSEKLFF
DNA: TGTGCCATCAGCGCGGACAGGGTCAGCGAAAAACTGTTTTTT

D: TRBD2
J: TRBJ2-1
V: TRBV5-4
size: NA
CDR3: CASSSPGTRSNEQFF
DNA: TGTGCCAGCAGCTCCCCCGGGACTAGGAGTAATGAGCAGTTCTTC

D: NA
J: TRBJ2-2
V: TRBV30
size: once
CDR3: CAWSVLFSRRNTGELFF
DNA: TGTGCCTGGAGTGTACTTTTTAGTCGTCGGAACACCGGGGAGCTGTTTTTT

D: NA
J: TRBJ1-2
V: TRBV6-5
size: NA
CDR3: CASRDSFNYGYTF
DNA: TGTGCCAGCAGGGACAGCTTTAACTATGGCTACACCTTC

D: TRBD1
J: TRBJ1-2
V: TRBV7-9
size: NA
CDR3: CAITGTPDRGYGYTF
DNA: TGTGCCATCACTGGAACCCCCGACAGGGGTTATGGCTACACCTTC

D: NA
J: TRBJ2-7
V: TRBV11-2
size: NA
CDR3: CASTPLRAGEQYF
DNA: TGTGCCAGCACCCCCCTCCGGGCGGGAGAGCAGTACTTC

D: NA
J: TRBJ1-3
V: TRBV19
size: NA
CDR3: CASTDEGHGQNTIYF
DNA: TGTGCCAGTACCGATGAGGGACACGGGCAAAACACCATATATTTT

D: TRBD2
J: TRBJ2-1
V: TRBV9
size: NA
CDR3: CASSVALAGAYNEQFF
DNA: TGTGCCAGCAGCGTAGCCCTAGCGGGGGCATACAATGAGCAGTTCTTC

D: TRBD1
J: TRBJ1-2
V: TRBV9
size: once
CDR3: CASSVQGATNYGYTF
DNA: TGTGCCAGCAGCGTCCAGGGGGCCACAAACTATGGCTACACCTTC

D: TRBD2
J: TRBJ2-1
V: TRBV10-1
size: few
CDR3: CASSRTSGGADEQFF
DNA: TGCGCCAGCAGCCGGACTAGCGGGGGGGCAGATGAGCAGTTCTTC

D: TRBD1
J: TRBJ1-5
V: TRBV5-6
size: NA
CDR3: CASSLGTGGPPQHF
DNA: TGTGCCAGCAGCTTGGGGACAGGGGGCCCGCCCCAGCATTTT

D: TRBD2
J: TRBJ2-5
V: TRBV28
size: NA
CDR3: CASKRGGYQETQYF
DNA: TGTGCCAGCAAACGGGGGGGGTATCAAGAGACCCAGTACTTC

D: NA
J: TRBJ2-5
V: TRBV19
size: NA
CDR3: CASSVQGTTRETQYF
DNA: TGTGCCAGTAGTGTCCAAGGGACAACCAGGGAGACCCAGTACTTC

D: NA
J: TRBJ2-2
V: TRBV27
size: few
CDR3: CASSLGGNPGELFF
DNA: TGTGCCAGCAGTTTAGGAGGGAACCCCGGGGAGCTGTTTTTT

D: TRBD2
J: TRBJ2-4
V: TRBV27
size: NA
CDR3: CASSGLAGGHKNIQYF
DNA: TGTGCCAGCAGTGGACTAGCGGGGGGGCACAAAAACATTCAGTACTTC

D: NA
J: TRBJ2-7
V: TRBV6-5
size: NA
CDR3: CASVRGTGDEQYF
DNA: TGTGCCAGTGTGCGGGGAACGGGGGACGAGCAGTACTTC

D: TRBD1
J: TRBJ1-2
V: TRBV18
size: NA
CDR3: CASSADRDLFGYTF
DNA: TGTGCCAGCTCAGCCGACAGGGATTTATTTGGCTACACCTTC

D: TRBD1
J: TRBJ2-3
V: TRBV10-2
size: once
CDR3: CASSEGTGTDTQYF
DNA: TGCGCCAGCAGTGAGGGGACAGGGACAGATACGCAGTATTTT

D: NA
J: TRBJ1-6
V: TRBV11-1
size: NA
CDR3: CASSFRGFNSPLHF
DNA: TGTGCCAGCAGCTTTAGGGGTTTCAATTCACCCCTCCACTTT

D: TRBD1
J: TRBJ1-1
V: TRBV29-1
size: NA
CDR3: CSVEEQGLEAFF
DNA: TGCAGCGTTGAGGAACAGGGGCTAGAAGCTTTCTTT

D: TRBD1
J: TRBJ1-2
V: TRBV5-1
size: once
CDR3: CASSTDRVGYGYTF
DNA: TGCGCCAGCAGCACCGACAGGGTAGGCTATGGCTACACCTTC

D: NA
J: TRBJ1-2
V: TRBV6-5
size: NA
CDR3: CASSYSFAGGYTF
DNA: TGTGCCAGCAGTTACTCGTTCGCGGGAGGCTACACCTTC

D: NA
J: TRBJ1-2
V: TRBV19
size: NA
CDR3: CASSIPPPTESGYTF
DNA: TGTGCCAGTAGTATCCCCCCGCCTACAGAAAGTGGCTACACCTTC

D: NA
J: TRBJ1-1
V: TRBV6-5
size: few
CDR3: CASRASLANTEAFF
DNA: TGTGCCAGCAGGGCTAGCCTGGCGAACACTGAAGCTTTCTTT

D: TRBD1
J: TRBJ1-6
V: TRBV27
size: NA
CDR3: CASSLFRDRGNDSPLHF
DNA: TGTGCCAGCAGTTTATTCCGGGACAGGGGGAACGATTCACCCCTCCACTTT

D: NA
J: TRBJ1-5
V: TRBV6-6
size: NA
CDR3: CASSFPTISNQPQHF
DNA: TGTGCCAGCAGTTTTCCGACTATTAGCAATCAGCCCCAGCATTTT

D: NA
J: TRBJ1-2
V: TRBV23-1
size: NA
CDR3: CASSQGGPPNPNYGYTF
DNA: TGCGCCAGCAGTCAAGGCGGGCCCCCGAACCCTAACTATGGCTACACCTTC

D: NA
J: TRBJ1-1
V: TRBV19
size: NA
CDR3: CASSLLKNTEAFF
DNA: TGTGCCAGTAGTCTCTTAAAGAACACTGAAGCTTTCTTT

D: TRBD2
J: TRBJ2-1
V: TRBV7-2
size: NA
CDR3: CASSLRGDSYNEQFF
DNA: TGTGCCAGCAGCCTTCGGGGGGACTCCTACAATGAGCAGTTCTTC

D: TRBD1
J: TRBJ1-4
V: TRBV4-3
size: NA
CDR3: CASSQENRGREKLFF
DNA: TGCGCCAGCAGCCAAGAAAACAGGGGGCGTGAAAAACTGTTTTTT

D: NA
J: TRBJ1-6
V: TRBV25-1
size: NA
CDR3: CASSPPRFGEAPLHF
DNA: TGTGCCAGCAGTCCCCCACGTTTCGGGGAAGCACCCCTCCACTTT

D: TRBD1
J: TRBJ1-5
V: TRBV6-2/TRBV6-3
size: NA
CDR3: CASSPLGQGNQPQHF
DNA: TGTGCCAGCAGTCCCTTAGGACAGGGTAATCAGCCCCAGCATTTT

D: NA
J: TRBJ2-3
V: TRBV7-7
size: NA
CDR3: CASSLGSGRTDTQYF
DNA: TGTGCCAGCAGCCTAGGGAGCGGACGCACAGATACGCAGTATTTT

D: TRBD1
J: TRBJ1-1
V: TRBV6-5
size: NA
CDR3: CASRGSGQGDTEAFF
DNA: TGTGCCAGCAGGGGATCCGGGCAGGGGGACACTGAAGCTTTCTTT

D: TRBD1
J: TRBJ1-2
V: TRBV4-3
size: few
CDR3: CASSPGTGGLGGYTF
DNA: TGCGCCAGCAGCCCAGGGACAGGGGGATTGGGTGGCTACACCTTC

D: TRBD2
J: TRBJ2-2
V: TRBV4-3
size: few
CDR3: CASSPGLAGVDGELFF
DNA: TGCGCCAGCAGCCCCGGTCTAGCGGGGGTAGACGGGGAGCTGTTTTTT

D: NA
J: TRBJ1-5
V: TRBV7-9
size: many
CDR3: CASSLADSVLNQPQHF
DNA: TGTGCCAGCAGCTTAGCGGACAGTGTACTCAATCAGCCCCAGCATTTT

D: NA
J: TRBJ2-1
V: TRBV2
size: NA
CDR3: CATTGWSYNEQFF
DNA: TGTGCCACCACAGGGTGGTCCTACAATGAGCAGTTCTTC

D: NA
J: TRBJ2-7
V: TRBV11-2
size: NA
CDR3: CASSLEGVLVYEQYF
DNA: TGTGCCAGCAGCTTAGAAGGAGTCCTAGTCTACGAGCAGTACTTC

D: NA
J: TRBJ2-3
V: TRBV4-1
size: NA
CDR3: CASSQEGHGTDTQYF
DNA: TGCGCCAGCAGCCAAGAGGGACATGGGACAGATACGCAGTATTTT

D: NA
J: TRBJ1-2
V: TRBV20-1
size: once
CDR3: CSAPRNYGYTF
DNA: TGCAGTGCCCCCAGAAACTATGGCTACACCTTC